This T cell receptor beta chain stems from a study of T cells in Graves' hyperthyroidism and ophthalmopathy. Overall study results and limits: By a 13 V-J model, ophthalmopathy was set apart from stable hyperthyroidism.

This clonotype has a count of ten or more. Its cognate antigen is unknown. Germline values: CDR1 SGHTA, CDR2 FQGNSA. V lost 1 base and J lost 3; bases outside the gene matches: 2. The CDR3 loop spans 15 amino acids. The source material, RNA transcripts, was used to amplify TCR beta CDR3 regions. TCR CDR3 regions were first amplified by RT-PCR with HTBI primers. TCRdb re-derived calls from the multiplex PCR reads in MiXCR, one entry per CDR3 protein. The sample includes approximately 380,000 distinct CDR3 sequences, 15% to 20% seen only once; the top ten take about 4%. The sequence came from a woman between 18 and 30 years old with Graves' hyperthyroidism. Sample: blood. The rearrangement joins TRBV7-2 to TRBJ1-5; TRBD1 matches 8 bases. The CDR3 sequence: CASSLGTGYNQPQHF. The CDR3 DNA follows: TGTGCCAGCAGCTTAGGGACAGGGTACAATCAGCCCCAGCATTTT.